The rows below give T cell receptor beta chains drawn from one sample of a study of PD-1 blockade in mismatch repair-deficient tumors. The table came from immunoSEQ multiplex PCR; TCRdb's copy has only in-frame clones and leaves some out. The sample yields about 49,000 clones, approximately 80% seen once. This sample comprised PBMCs, obtained before pembrolizumab treatment. The receptors were sampled from an adult with mismatch repair-deficient cancer. Each CDR3 is given with its conserved first and last residue. The D gene is left open where the match is weak. Not every row has a clone size; where given, it reads once, few, many or a size class.

clone_size	j_call	v_call	d_call	cdr3_nt	cdr3_aa
.	TRBJ2-2	TRBV10-3	.	TGTGCCATCAGTGAGGCTCTGGGGGAGTTTACCGGGGAGCTGTTTTTT	CAISEALGEFTGELFF
.	TRBJ1-2	TRBV6-5	.	TGTGCCAGCAGCCCCGGTGGTGGGGGCACCCTAAGCTACACCTTC	CASSPGGGGTLSYTF
.	TRBJ2-2	TRBV7-9	.	TGTGCCAGCAGCTTCAATACCGGGGAGCTGTTTTTT	CASSFNTGELFF
.	TRBJ2-5	TRBV18	.	TGTGCCACCTTAGGTGGGTTACAAGAGACCCAGTACTTC	CATLGGLQETQYF
.	TRBJ2-1	TRBV19	.	TGTGCCAGTCTGGACCATTACAATGAGCAGTTCTTC	CASLDHYNEQFF
.	TRBJ2-7	TRBV5-1	TRBD1	TGCGCCAGCAGCTCAGGGACAGGGGGCTACGAGCAGTACTTC	CASSSGTGGYEQYF
.	TRBJ2-1	TRBV18	.	TGTGCCAGCTCAAAAAGGACAGACTACAATGAGCAGTTCTTC	CASSKRTDYNEQFF
.	TRBJ2-5	TRBV11-3	.	TGTGCCAGCAGCTTCCCACAGCAAGAGACCCAGTACTTC	CASSFPQQETQYF
.	TRBJ1-1	TRBV5-4	.	TGTGCCAGCAGCCTTGCGGTGAACACTGAAGCTTTCTTT	CASSLAVNTEAFF
.	TRBJ1-1	TRBV2	.	TGTGCCAGCAGCCAAGGGGGTAGTGGTGACACTGAAGCTTTCTTT	CASSQGGSGDTEAFF
.	TRBJ2-5	TRBV27	.	TGTGCCAGCAGTTTAGTCGGGTACCAAGAGACCCAGTACTTC	CASSLVGYQETQYF
.	TRBJ2-7	TRBV10-3	.	TGTGCCATCTTAGGTCCCTGGCGGGACTTCTTCGTTCCCTACGAGCAGTACTTC	CAILGPWRDFFVPYEQYF
.	TRBJ1-2	TRBV30	TRBD1	TGTGCCTGGAGTGATGAGGGGGCCGTCTATGGCTACACCTTC	CAWSDEGAVYGYTF
.	TRBJ2-7	TRBV30	.	TGTGCCTGGAGTAAATTTCCGGGGACGGTGGGCTCCTACGAGCAGTACTTC	CAWSKFPGTVGSYEQYF
.	TRBJ2-1	TRBV5-1	TRBD2	TGCGCCAGCAGCCAGGACCCTAGCGGGAGCGACAATGAGCAGTTCTTC	CASSQDPSGSDNEQFF
.	TRBJ1-2	TRBV29-1	.	TGCAGCGTTGAAACCCGAACAGGCTTTAACTATGGCTACACCTTC	CSVETRTGFNYGYTF
few	TRBJ1-3	TRBV30	.	TGTGCCTGGAGTGCCACCTTCGCAGGGACTGGAAACACCATATATTTT	CAWSATFAGTGNTIYF
.	TRBJ2-3	TRBV5-6	.	TGTGCCAGCAGGTTACAGGGTAGAGTCACAGATACGCAGTATTTT	CASRLQGRVTDTQYF
.	TRBJ1-2	TRBV9	.	TGTGCCAGCAGCCCCTCCCCCGGGACGGAATACTTGAACTATGGCTACACCTTC	CASSPSPGTEYLNYGYTF
.	TRBJ1-1	TRBV7-9	.	TGTGCCAGCAGCTCACACTTAATGAACACTGAAGCTTTCTTT	CASSSHLMNTEAFF
.	TRBJ1-2	TRBV7-3	TRBD1	TGTGCCAGCAGCTCCTCTTACCTAGACAGGGGAGAAAAAGACTATGGCTACACCTTC	CASSSSYLDRGEKDYGYTF
once	TRBJ1-5	TRBV6-1	.	TGTGCCAGCAGCCTCGTGCCCCTTAATCAGCCCCAGCATTTT	CASSLVPLNQPQHF
medium-sized	TRBJ1-2	TRBV7-3	.	TGTGCCAGCGGCGGACAGACTGGCTATGGCTACACCTTC	CASGGQTGYGYTF
.	TRBJ1-1	TRBV18	.	TGTGCCAGCTCATCGACACAGAACACTGAAGCTTTCTTT	CASSSTQNTEAFF
.	TRBJ2-1	TRBV9	TRBD2	TGTGCCAGCAGCGTAGTAGCGGGATTGAACAATGAGCAGTTCTTC	CASSVVAGLNNEQFF
.	TRBJ2-2	TRBV9	.	TGTGCCAGCAGCGCGACAGTAACCGGGGAGCTGTTTTTT	CASSATVTGELFF
.	TRBJ2-1	TRBV6-1	.	TGTGCCAGCAGTGATGGGGAAGCCTCCTACAATGAGCAGTTCTTC	CASSDGEASYNEQFF
.	TRBJ1-1	TRBV19	.	TGTGCCAGTAGTACGTTGACAGGTGCCGCAACAACTGAAGCTTTCTTT	CASSTLTGAATTEAFF
.	TRBJ2-1	TRBV20-1	.	TGCAGTGCTAGAGTTAGCGCTGAGCAGTTCTTC	CSARVSAEQFF
few	TRBJ2-3	TRBV4-3	TRBD2	TGCGCCAGCTCACAATCGGGACTAGCAAGGGATACGCAGTATTTT	CASSQSGLARDTQYF
.	TRBJ2-1	TRBV2	.	TGTGCCAGCATGCCCCCGAGCGGTGAGCAGTTCTTC	CASMPPSGEQFF
.	TRBJ2-3	TRBV7-9	.	TGTGCCAGCAGCCTGGCAACTGGGCGGGATGATCAGTATTTT	CASSLATGRDDQYF
.	TRBJ1-1	TRBV6-5	.	TGTGCCAGCAGTTACGATGGCAGCTTCATGAACACTGAAGCTTTCTTT	CASSYDGSFMNTEAFF
.	TRBJ2-5	TRBV9	TRBD1	TGTGCCAGCAGCGTAGATGAGGGGGCGGGTGAGACCCAGTACTTC	CASSVDEGAGETQYF
medium-sized	TRBJ2-1	TRBV7-9	TRBD2	TGTGCCAGCAGCCCCGGGACTAGCTTCAATGAGCAGTTCTTC	CASSPGTSFNEQFF
.	TRBJ2-7	TRBV28	.	TGTGCCAGCAGTTTATTCGACAGAGCCTACGAGCAGTACTTC	CASSLFDRAYEQYF
few	TRBJ2-1	TRBV13	.	TGTGCCAGCAGCCCCCCTGGGGGGACGAGGGTAAATGAGCAGTTCTTC	CASSPPGGTRVNEQFF
once	TRBJ2-5	TRBV10-2	TRBD2	TGCGCCAGCAGTGATGGTAGCGGGAGGCAGAAAGAGACCCAGTACTTC	CASSDGSGRQKETQYF
.	TRBJ2-2	TRBV7-2	TRBD2	TGTGCCAGCAGCCGAGGCCGGAGCGGGCGGGGGACCGGGGAGCTGTTTTTT	CASSRGRSGRGTGELFF
.	TRBJ1-5	TRBV6-5	.	TGTGCCAGCAGTTACAGGGAGAATCAGCCCCAGCATTTT	CASSYRENQPQHF
.	TRBJ2-3	TRBV12-5	TRBD2	TGTGCTAGTGGTTTGGTACCCCGATGGGCGGGAGAGAGCACAGATACGCAGTATTTT	CASGLVPRWAGESTDTQYF
.	TRBJ2-3	TRBV11-3	.	TGTGCCAGCAGCTTAGGGCCATTGATGAAGGCAGATACGCAGTATTTT	CASSLGPLMKADTQYF